Listed below are T cell receptor beta chains from one sample, sequenced in a study of cytomegalovirus exposure and HLA in healthy donors. The table came from immunoSEQ multiplex PCR; TCRdb's copy has only in-frame clones and leaves some out. Among some 110,000 clones listed, approximately 73% were seen once. Material: PBMCs. The receptors were gathered from a man between 60 and 75 years old in good health and CMV-seropositive. Both conserved end residues are part of each CDR3. Fields, in order: V gene, D gene, clone size, J gene, CDR3 DNA, CDR3 protein. The D gene is left open where the match is weak. A clone size is listed for some rows: how often the clone was seen (once, few, many), or a class if it is expanded.

TRBV7-2	-	-	TRBJ2-3	TGTGCCAGCAGCCTTGGACTCCTCCCCGCAGATACGCAGTATTTT	CASSLGLLPADTQYF
TRBV2	-	-	TRBJ1-2	TGTGCCAGCAGTGAAGGGCAGGGCTATGGCTACACCTTC	CASSEGQGYGYTF
TRBV5-1	TRBD1	few	TRBJ1-6	TGCGCCAGCAGCCCGGACAGGGCTAGTTCACCCCTCCACTTT	CASSPDRASSPLHF
TRBV11-2	TRBD1	-	TRBJ1-2	TGTGCCAGCAGCCCGGGACAGAACTATGGCTACACCTTC	CASSPGQNYGYTF
TRBV5-1	-	-	TRBJ2-7	TGCGCCAGCAGCGGGGGGACGGGCCACTACGAGCAGTACTTC	CASSGGTGHYEQYF
TRBV18	-	few	TRBJ2-7	TGTGCCAGCTCACCGGCCAGCTCCTACGAGCAGTACTTC	CASSPASSYEQYF
TRBV6-5	TRBD2	-	TRBJ2-3	TGTGCCAGCGCACTCGCGGGGGGATACACAGATACGCAGTATTTT	CASALAGGYTDTQYF
TRBV6-1	TRBD2	-	TRBJ2-5	TGTGCCAGCAGTGACGACCCGGGAGGGGAAGAGACCCAGTACTTC	CASSDDPGGEETQYF
TRBV29-1	TRBD2	-	TRBJ2-1	TGCAGCGCACGGACTAGCGGGGCTTACAATGAGCAGTTCTTC	CSARTSGAYNEQFF
TRBV19	-	-	TRBJ1-2	TGTGCCAGTAGTATCAGGGACTATGGCTACACCTTC	CASSIRDYGYTF
TRBV25-1	-	-	TRBJ2-7	TGTGCCAGCAGTGATAGGGGGTCGGGACATTTTTACGAGCAGTACTTC	CASSDRGSGHFYEQYF
TRBV7-2	-	-	TRBJ2-3	TGTGCCAGCAGCTTTATGTCCAGTTCCACAGATACGCAGTATTTT	CASSFMSSSTDTQYF
TRBV4-1	-	-	TRBJ2-1	TGCGCCAGCAGCCAAGATGACAGTCCGAATGAGCAGTTCTTC	CASSQDDSPNEQFF
TRBV9	-	-	TRBJ1-1	TGTGCCAGCAGCCGGGTTAAAACTGAAGCTTTCTTT	CASSRVKTEAFF
TRBV6-1	TRBD2	-	TRBJ2-7	TGTGCCAGCAGTGTAGGACTAGCGGGGGACTTCTACGAGCAGTACTTC	CASSVGLAGDFYEQYF
TRBV27	-	-	TRBJ1-4	TGTGCCAGCAGTTTATGGGGCAGGGTACTGTTTTTT	CASSLWGRVLFF
TRBV27	-	-	TRBJ2-6	TGTGCCAGCAGTACTGACAGGGTAGCGGCTGGGGCCAACGTCCTGACTTTC	CASSTDRVAAGANVLTF
TRBV4-1	TRBD1	-	TRBJ1-5	TGCGCCAGCAGCCAAGGACAGGGATGGAATCAGCCCCAGCATTTT	CASSQGQGWNQPQHF
TRBV4-1	-	-	TRBJ1-2	TGCGCCAGCAGCCCGCGACAGAACTATGGCTACACCTTC	CASSPRQNYGYTF
TRBV5-8	TRBD1	-	TRBJ2-3	TGTGCCAGCAGCCTGGGACAGGGTGCAGATACGCAGTATTTT	CASSLGQGADTQYF
TRBV2	TRBD1	-	TRBJ1-4	TGTGCCAGCAGACCCAGGACAGGGAGGAATGAAAAACTGTTTTTT	CASRPRTGRNEKLFF
TRBV7-8	TRBD1	-	TRBJ1-4	TGTGCCAGCAGCCGGGACAGGGGAGGTGAAAAACTGTTTTTT	CASSRDRGGEKLFF
TRBV6-1	-	-	TRBJ1-2	TGTGCCAGCAGTGAAGTTTCGGTGAATGGCTACACCTTC	CASSEVSVNGYTF
TRBV10-3	-	-	TRBJ1-1	TGTGCCATCAGAGAGACCCAAGGGGTGAACACTGAAGCTTTCTTT	CAIRETQGVNTEAFF
TRBV6-4	TRBD2	-	TRBJ2-7	TGTGCCAGCAGCGTTCTCCTAGCGGGGGGATCCTACGAGCAGTACTTC	CASSVLLAGGSYEQYF
TRBV28	-	-	TRBJ1-1	TGTGCCAGCAGTTCCATCCTGAAGACAGCGAACACTGAAGCTTTCTTT	CASSSILKTANTEAFF
TRBV7-3	-	-	TRBJ2-3	TGTGCCAGCAGCTTATCCCTGACTAGCACAGATACGCAGTATTTT	CASSLSLTSTDTQYF
TRBV5-1	-	-	TRBJ1-6	TGCGCCAGCAGCGCGGACAGCGGGGGGGGGAATTCACCCCTCCACTTT	CASSADSGGGNSPLHF
TRBV10-3	-	few	TRBJ1-6	TGTGCCATCAGGAAGACAGCCACAAGCTCCTATAATTCACCCCTCCACTTT	CAIRKTATSSYNSPLHF
TRBV13	TRBD1	-	TRBJ1-5	TGTGCCAGCAGCTCCCGCCGACAGGGCCCGGCCCATCAGCCCCAGCATTTT	CASSSRRQGPAHQPQHF
TRBV30	TRBD1	-	TRBJ1-1	TGTGCCTGGATCGATCGGACAGGGCCGAGGGGGGTGGGCACTGAAGCTTTCTTT	CAWIDRTGPRGVGTEAFF
TRBV6-1	-	-	TRBJ2-7	TGTGCCAGCAGCTTAGGGAGCTCCTACGAGCAGTACTTC	CASSLGSSYEQYF
TRBV10-2	-	-	TRBJ1-2	TGCGCCAGCAGTGAGGGCGGGGGCCCTATTTTGGGCACCTTC	CASSEGGGPILGTF
TRBV27	TRBD1	once	TRBJ2-1	TGTGCCAGCAGTTACGACAGGGGCAATGAGCAGTTCTTC	CASSYDRGNEQFF
TRBV5-1	-	-	TRBJ2-3	TGCGCCAGCAGCGTAGGGACTAGCACAGATACGCAGTATTTT	CASSVGTSTDTQYF
TRBV5-1	TRBD1	few	TRBJ1-3	TGCGCCAGCAGCCCGACAGGGGGAGGAAACACCATATATTTT	CASSPTGGGNTIYF
TRBV5-1	-	-	TRBJ1-4	TGCGCCAGCAGCTTTGGGGGCAGGGAAGAAAAACTGTTTTTT	CASSFGGREEKLFF
TRBV28	-	-	TRBJ1-1	TGTGCCAGCAGTCCAACTAACTGGGTTCGCACTGAAGCTTTCTTT	CASSPTNWVRTEAFF
TRBV5-6	-	-	TRBJ2-5	TGTGCCAGCAGCCCCCGGCGCCGAGGGACCCAGTACTTC	CASSPRRRGTQYF
TRBV7-2	-	-	TRBJ1-5	TGTGCCAGCACCTATGGGGGGTACAATCAGCCCCAGCATTTT	CASTYGGYNQPQHF
TRBV5-1	TRBD2	-	TRBJ2-5	TGCGCCAGCAGCTTCGGACTAGCCCACGGTAAAGAGACCCAGTACTTC	CASSFGLAHGKETQYF
TRBV7-2	-	-	TRBJ2-7	TGTGCCAGCAGCTCGGAACGGAGCTCCTACGAGCAGTACTTC	CASSSERSSYEQYF
TRBV5-6	-	-	TRBJ2-7	TGTGCCAGCAGCTTGGTCAGGGTCTACGAGCAGTACTTC	CASSLVRVYEQYF
TRBV28	-	-	TRBJ1-1	TGTGCCAGCAGTTTACCGCAGGGTTGGAACACTGAAGCTTTCTTT	CASSLPQGWNTEAFF
TRBV10-3	-	-	TRBJ2-5	TGTGCCATCAGTAGAAATCCGAGACAGGACGTTGAGACCCAGTACTTC	CAISRNPRQDVETQYF
TRBV5-1	TRBD2	-	TRBJ2-1	TGCGCCAGCAGCTTGGGGTCGGGGGGGCCCGAGGCTGAGCAGTTCTTC	CASSLGSGGPEAEQFF
TRBV9	-	once	TRBJ2-5	TGTGCCAGCAGCGTAGCCGAGTTAAGAGGGACCCAGTACTTC	CASSVAELRGTQYF